This T cell receptor beta chain was sequenced during a study of T cell repertoires in cytomegalovirus infection. Background on the study: The authors used CMV epitopes that were HLA-C-restricted (recently identified) and HLA-B-restricted (well studied). Public TCR beta signatures were indicative of both CMV infection and a matching HLA type. Study results and caveats: HLA-C-restricted CMV-specific TCR beta clonotypes were dominant in the ex vivo response.

There are a few counts of this clonotype. Antigen: not known. Using its own MiXCR run on the reads, TCRdb lists one record per CDR3 protein. Of some 560,000 distinct CDR3 sequences in the sample, roughly 42% are singletons; the top ten hold about 46%. Germline V gives CDR1 SEHNR, CDR2 FQNEAQ (reference sequence). Between the trimmed V and J ends, which lost 6 bases and 4 bases, there was a span of 14 bases. This CDR3 has 14 amino acids. The chain joins TRBV7-9 to TRBJ2-3, with D possibly matching TRBD2 (5 bases). This TCR was sampled from a human donor in good health (CMV status not recorded). Some clones in this sample may be carry-over from other donors' samples. Here the sequenced sample was cultured PBMCs, taken from culture after CMV antigen stimulation. The CDR3 reads CASRRRGNPDTQYF. The CDR3 DNA reads TGTGCCAGCAGGCGTCGGGGAAATCCAGATACGCAGTATTTT.